The 4 T cell receptor beta chains listed next were all sequenced from one sample in a study of graft-versus-host responses after intestinal transplantation. Graft tissue was processed to release intraepithelial and lamina propria lymphocytes. The table came from immunoSEQ multiplex PCR; TCRdb's copy has only in-frame clones and leaves some out. The profile shows almost 15,000 clones, 70% of them singletons. Sequences were derived from ileum tissue, sampled around 720 days after intestinal transplantation. The receptor set was obtained from a human patient who received an intestinal transplant, so some T cells may come from the graft donor.

The rearrangement links TRBV9 to TRBJ2-1; D is unresolved. In germline, CDR1 is SGDLS, CDR2 YYNGEE. With 0 bases removed from V and 8 bases from J, the gap between germline ends came to 12 bases. The CDR3 sequence is 14 residues long. The CDR3 DNA reads as TGTGCCAGCAGCGTAGAGCGCTCTTTAGATGAGCAGTTCTTC. It yields the protein CASSVERSLDEQFF.

V is TRBV6-5 and J is TRBJ1-2; 8 bases fit TRBD1. V dropped 4 bases and J dropped 6; count of bases not matched to a gene: 7. Germline CDR1 is MNHEY and CDR2 is SVGAGI. The CDR3 has 14 residues. CDR3 protein: CASSFTQGAHGYTF. CDR3 in DNA: TGTGCCAGCAGTTTCACGCAGGGGGCACATGGCTACACCTTC.

The V gene is TRBV6-6, the J gene TRBJ2-7, with D possibly being TRBD1 (6 bases). Trimming shortened V by 7 bases and J by 2 bases, and 15 bases separated the two germline ends. The CDR3 contains 14 residues. Per germline, CDR1 MNHNY and CDR2 SVGAGI (reference sequence). CDR3 DNA sequence: TGTGCCAGCACCCAGGCCAAGGGGGCCTACGAGCAGTACTTC. It encodes CASTQAKGAYEQYF.

This chain joins TRBV6-1 and TRBJ2-5; D uncertain. V was cut by 9 bases and J by 0 bases, with 5 bases left in between. The CDR3 loop spans 11 amino acids. Germline CDR1 and CDR2: MNHNS and SASEGT. The CDR3 nucleotides are TGTGCCAGGGCCAACCAAGAGACCCAGTACTTC. As protein: CARANQETQYF.